This T cell receptor beta chain was observed in a study of spatial heterogeneity in lung cancer. Study as a whole: Sequences of the beta chain were consistently detected in greater numbers than alpha-chain sequences.

Documented time point: sample taken at primary tumor resection. Unsorted samples of tumor, nontumor lung or frozen PBMC had their whole RNA sequenced. Germline CDR1 and CDR2: MDHEN and SYDVKM. V dropped 6 bases and J dropped 0 bases, with 8 bases sitting between them. The CDR3 has 13 residues. Using its own MiXCR run on the 5' RACE reads, TCRdb lists one record per CDR3 protein. The top ten hold approximately 5.6% of the sample, which has tens of thousands of distinct CDR3 sequences, 15% to 20% seen once. The chain has TRBV28 and TRBJ1-2; no definite D call. The sequence derives from a male donor with early-stage non-small cell lung cancer. This specimen consisted of PBMCs, obtained at surgery. The CDR3 spells CASSQITNYGYTF. The DNA for the CDR3 is TGTGCCAGCAGCCAAATAACTAACTATGGCTACACCTTC.